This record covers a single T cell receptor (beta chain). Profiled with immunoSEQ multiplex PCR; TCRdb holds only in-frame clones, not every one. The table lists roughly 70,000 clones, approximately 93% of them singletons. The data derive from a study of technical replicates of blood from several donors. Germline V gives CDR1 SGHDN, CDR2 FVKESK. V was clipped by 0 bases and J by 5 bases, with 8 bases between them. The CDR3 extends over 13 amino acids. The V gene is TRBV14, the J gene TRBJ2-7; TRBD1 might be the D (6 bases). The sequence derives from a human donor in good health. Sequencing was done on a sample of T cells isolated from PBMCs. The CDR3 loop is CASSQEGQHEQYF. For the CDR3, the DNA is TGTGCCAGCAGCCAAGAAGGACAGCACGAGCAGTACTTC.